This is a list of T cell receptor beta chains from one sample in a study of cytomegalovirus exposure and HLA in healthy donors. Produced via immunoSEQ multiplex PCR; TCRdb's table is partial and in-frame only. The table for this sample gives about 48,000 clones. The sequencing input was PBMCs. The receptors come from a male donor in good health and CMV-seropositive. The CDR3 runs from the conserved cysteine through the conserved F or W. A D gene is named only where the DNA matches it firmly.

v_gene: TRBV7-9
j_gene: TRBJ1-1
d_gene: .
CDR3nt: TGTGCCAGCAGCGGCAGTGGACACTGCCCCTTTGAAGCTTTCTTT
CDR3aa: CASSGSGHCPFEAFF

v_gene: TRBV7-7
j_gene: TRBJ2-3
d_gene: .
CDR3nt: TGTGCCAGCAGCTTGGGGCGCACAGATACGCAGTATTTT
CDR3aa: CASSLGRTDTQYF

v_gene: TRBV6-5
j_gene: TRBJ1-2
d_gene: .
CDR3nt: TGTGCCAGCACTAGCCCGACGGGCTATGGCTACACCTTC
CDR3aa: CASTSPTGYGYTF

v_gene: TRBV5-1
j_gene: TRBJ2-1
d_gene: .
CDR3nt: TGCGCCAGCAGCTTGTGGACTGGACCCAATGAGCAGTTCTTC
CDR3aa: CASSLWTGPNEQFF

v_gene: TRBV25-1
j_gene: TRBJ1-5
d_gene: .
CDR3nt: TGTGCCAGCAGTGAAGTGGGGCAGGGCCAGCCCCAGCATTTT
CDR3aa: CASSEVGQGQPQHF

v_gene: TRBV18
j_gene: TRBJ2-1
d_gene: TRBD2
CDR3nt: TGTGCCAGCTCAGGGACTAGGAGCTACAATGAGCAGTTCTTC
CDR3aa: CASSGTRSYNEQFF

v_gene: TRBV2
j_gene: TRBJ2-7
d_gene: .
CDR3nt: TGTGCCAGCCGGCAGGGTCCCTCTTACGAGCAGTACTTC
CDR3aa: CASRQGPSYEQYF

v_gene: TRBV19
j_gene: TRBJ2-3
d_gene: .
CDR3nt: TGTGCCAGTAGTACCTATCCCGATACGCAGTATTTT
CDR3aa: CASSTYPDTQYF

v_gene: TRBV6-6
j_gene: TRBJ1-1
d_gene: TRBD1
CDR3nt: TGTGCCAGCAGCGGACAGGGGGCAAGTCGGACTGAAGCTTTCTTT
CDR3aa: CASSGQGASRTEAFF

v_gene: TRBV7-2
j_gene: TRBJ2-5
d_gene: TRBD2
CDR3nt: TGTGCCAGCAGCTTAGGACTAGCGGGAGAGACCCAGTACTTC
CDR3aa: CASSLGLAGETQYF

v_gene: TRBV27
j_gene: TRBJ2-7
d_gene: .
CDR3nt: TGTGCCAGCAGTTTTACTTTGTCGTACGAGCAGTACTTC
CDR3aa: CASSFTLSYEQYF

v_gene: TRBV18
j_gene: TRBJ1-5
d_gene: .
CDR3nt: TGTGCCAGCTCAGGGGGGCCCCAGCGGGGGTACCAGCCCCAGCATTTT
CDR3aa: CASSGGPQRGYQPQHF

v_gene: TRBV6-6
j_gene: TRBJ1-5
d_gene: TRBD1
CDR3nt: TGTGCCAGCAGTCGACAGGGAAATCAGCCCCAGCATTTT
CDR3aa: CASSRQGNQPQHF

v_gene: TRBV5-1
j_gene: TRBJ2-7
d_gene: TRBD2
CDR3nt: TGCGCCAGCAGCCCCTCTGCCACTAGCGGGGGGGTCGAGCAGTACTTC
CDR3aa: CASSPSATSGGVEQYF

v_gene: TRBV27
j_gene: TRBJ2-7
d_gene: TRBD2
CDR3nt: TGTGCCAGCAGGAACCTGGGGACTAGTTTCATCTACGAGCAGTACTTC
CDR3aa: CASRNLGTSFIYEQYF

v_gene: TRBV30
j_gene: TRBJ2-3
d_gene: TRBD1
CDR3nt: TGTGCCCAGGGGGAGCAGGTCACAGATACGCAGTATTTT
CDR3aa: CAQGEQVTDTQYF

v_gene: TRBV13
j_gene: TRBJ2-7
d_gene: TRBD2
CDR3nt: TGTGCCAGCAGCTCTCGACTAGCGGGGGGGCGTTACGAGCAGTACTTC
CDR3aa: CASSSRLAGGRYEQYF

v_gene: TRBV7-6
j_gene: TRBJ2-7
d_gene: TRBD1
CDR3nt: TGTGCCAGCAGCTTAGAGACAGGGGCCTACGAGCAGTACTTC
CDR3aa: CASSLETGAYEQYF

v_gene: TRBV27
j_gene: TRBJ2-1
d_gene: TRBD1
CDR3nt: TGTGCCAGCAGTTTATCGGGGGACAGCTGGAGCTCCTACAATGAGCAGTTCTTC
CDR3aa: CASSLSGDSWSSYNEQFF

v_gene: TRBV7-9
j_gene: TRBJ2-2
d_gene: .
CDR3nt: TGTGCCAGCAGCTTAGGTTCGAGGAACGGGGAGCTGTTTTTT
CDR3aa: CASSLGSRNGELFF

v_gene: TRBV2
j_gene: TRBJ1-1
d_gene: TRBD1
CDR3nt: TGTGCCAGCAGTGACCCGCACAGGGGGCGGTCACCAACTGAAGCTTTCTTT
CDR3aa: CASSDPHRGRSPTEAFF

v_gene: TRBV5-1
j_gene: TRBJ1-6
d_gene: .
CDR3nt: TGCGCCAGCAGCTTGGGGCAGGATTCACCCCTCCACTTT
CDR3aa: CASSLGQDSPLHF

v_gene: TRBV18
j_gene: TRBJ2-2
d_gene: .
CDR3nt: TGTGCCAGCTCACGGGCCATGAACACCGGGGAGCTGTTTTTT
CDR3aa: CASSRAMNTGELFF

v_gene: TRBV25-1
j_gene: TRBJ1-2
d_gene: TRBD1
CDR3nt: TGTGCCAGCAGTGGAGGACAGGAACTCCATCCTAACTATGGCTACACCTTC
CDR3aa: CASSGGQELHPNYGYTF

v_gene: TRBV28
j_gene: TRBJ1-6
d_gene: .
CDR3nt: TGTGCCAGCAACCTGCAGGGCCGGTATTCACCCCTCCACTTT
CDR3aa: CASNLQGRYSPLHF

v_gene: TRBV28
j_gene: TRBJ2-7
d_gene: .
CDR3nt: TGTGCCAGCAGACCCTCGGGACTGCTAGGCTACGAGCAGTACTTC
CDR3aa: CASRPSGLLGYEQYF

v_gene: TRBV7-9
j_gene: TRBJ2-7
d_gene: .
CDR3nt: TGTGCCAGCAGCTTAGGCAGTGCTTACGAGCAGTACTTC
CDR3aa: CASSLGSAYEQYF

v_gene: TRBV28
j_gene: TRBJ2-5
d_gene: .
CDR3nt: TGTGCCAGCAGTGAGACAGGCGCTGGGGGGACCCAGTACTTC
CDR3aa: CASSETGAGGTQYF

v_gene: TRBV27
j_gene: TRBJ2-7
d_gene: TRBD2
CDR3nt: TGTGCCAGTGGACTAGCGGGAACCTACGAGCAGTACTTC
CDR3aa: CASGLAGTYEQYF

v_gene: TRBV5-1
j_gene: TRBJ2-7
d_gene: TRBD1
CDR3nt: TGCGCCAGCAGCCGCACCGGACAGGGGGCAGCCTACGAGCAGTACTTC
CDR3aa: CASSRTGQGAAYEQYF

v_gene: TRBV7-2
j_gene: TRBJ2-2
d_gene: .
CDR3nt: TGTGCCAGCAGCCCATGGGTAGGGGCAGGGGCCGGGGAGCTGTTTTTT
CDR3aa: CASSPWVGAGAGELFF

v_gene: TRBV11-2
j_gene: TRBJ2-5
d_gene: TRBD1
CDR3nt: TGTGCCAGCAGCTTAGGAGCGACAGGGGCCGCCTGGGGAGAGACCCAGTACTTC
CDR3aa: CASSLGATGAAWGETQYF

v_gene: TRBV27
j_gene: TRBJ1-1
d_gene: .
CDR3nt: TGTGCCAGCACTAACTGGGGCCAGGGTGCAGCTTTCTTT
CDR3aa: CASTNWGQGAAFF

v_gene: TRBV5-6
j_gene: TRBJ1-2
d_gene: .
CDR3nt: TGTGCCAGCAGCTCCGAGGGACTCTATGGCTACACCTTC
CDR3aa: CASSSEGLYGYTF

v_gene: TRBV9
j_gene: TRBJ1-1
d_gene: .
CDR3nt: TGTGCCAGCAGCGTACAGTCGGGGAGCACTGAAGCTTTCTTT
CDR3aa: CASSVQSGSTEAFF

v_gene: TRBV9
j_gene: TRBJ2-3
d_gene: .
CDR3nt: TGTGCCAGCAGCCCCACCGGGTCGGATACGCAGTATTTT
CDR3aa: CASSPTGSDTQYF

v_gene: TRBV25-1
j_gene: TRBJ1-2
d_gene: TRBD1
CDR3nt: TGTGCCAGTACAGGGGGTTCCGCCTCTGGACATAACTATGGCTACACCTTC
CDR3aa: CASTGGSASGHNYGYTF

v_gene: TRBV5-4
j_gene: TRBJ1-1
d_gene: TRBD1
CDR3nt: TGTGCCAGCAGCCACCGGGACAGGAACACTGAAGCTTTCTTT
CDR3aa: CASSHRDRNTEAFF

v_gene: TRBV4-3
j_gene: TRBJ2-7
d_gene: .
CDR3nt: TGCGCCAGCAGCCAAGCGGGTAGCTACGAGCAGTACTTC
CDR3aa: CASSQAGSYEQYF

v_gene: TRBV6-1
j_gene: TRBJ1-1
d_gene: TRBD1
CDR3nt: TGTGCCAGCGCCCAGACAGGGAGCACTGAAGCTTTCTTT
CDR3aa: CASAQTGSTEAFF

v_gene: TRBV11-2
j_gene: TRBJ2-3
d_gene: TRBD2
CDR3nt: TGTGCCAGCAGCTTTTCCCCTAGCGGGGCAAGCACAGATACGCAGTATTTT
CDR3aa: CASSFSPSGASTDTQYF

v_gene: TRBV27
j_gene: TRBJ1-2
d_gene: TRBD1
CDR3nt: TGTGCCAGCAGTCCTCAGGACAGGGTTTATGGCTACACCTTC
CDR3aa: CASSPQDRVYGYTF

v_gene: TRBV4-3
j_gene: TRBJ1-4
d_gene: .
CDR3nt: TGCGCCAGCAGCCATTTAGGGGAGGGTGAAAAACTGTTTTTT
CDR3aa: CASSHLGEGEKLFF

v_gene: TRBV28
j_gene: TRBJ1-1
d_gene: .
CDR3nt: TGTGCCAGCAGCCCGACCCGGGGAATGAACACTGAAGCTTTCTTT
CDR3aa: CASSPTRGMNTEAFF

v_gene: TRBV5-1
j_gene: TRBJ1-4
d_gene: .
CDR3nt: TGCGCCAGCAGCTTGGCAGGGAACCTCCTGGCTAATGAAAAACTGTTTTTT
CDR3aa: CASSLAGNLLANEKLFF

v_gene: TRBV5-3
j_gene: TRBJ1-1
d_gene: .
CDR3nt: TGTGCCAGGGATCAGGAAAACACTGAAGCTTTCTTT
CDR3aa: CARDQENTEAFF

v_gene: TRBV4-3
j_gene: TRBJ2-5
d_gene: TRBD2
CDR3nt: TGCGCCAGCAGCCAGACCCTGGGACTAGCGGGGGAGACCCAGTACTTC
CDR3aa: CASSQTLGLAGETQYF

v_gene: TRBV15
j_gene: TRBJ2-7
d_gene: TRBD1
CDR3nt: TGTGCCACCAGCAGAGGACAGGGGGACGAGCAGTACTTC
CDR3aa: CATSRGQGDEQYF

v_gene: TRBV5-4
j_gene: TRBJ2-3
d_gene: TRBD2
CDR3nt: TGTGCCAGCAGCTCCAGGCATAGCGGGGGGGAAGATACGCAGTATTTT
CDR3aa: CASSSRHSGGEDTQYF

v_gene: TRBV9
j_gene: TRBJ2-1
d_gene: TRBD2
CDR3nt: TGTGCCAGCAGCGTCCTAGCGGGGGGGTACAATGAGCAGTTCTTC
CDR3aa: CASSVLAGGYNEQFF